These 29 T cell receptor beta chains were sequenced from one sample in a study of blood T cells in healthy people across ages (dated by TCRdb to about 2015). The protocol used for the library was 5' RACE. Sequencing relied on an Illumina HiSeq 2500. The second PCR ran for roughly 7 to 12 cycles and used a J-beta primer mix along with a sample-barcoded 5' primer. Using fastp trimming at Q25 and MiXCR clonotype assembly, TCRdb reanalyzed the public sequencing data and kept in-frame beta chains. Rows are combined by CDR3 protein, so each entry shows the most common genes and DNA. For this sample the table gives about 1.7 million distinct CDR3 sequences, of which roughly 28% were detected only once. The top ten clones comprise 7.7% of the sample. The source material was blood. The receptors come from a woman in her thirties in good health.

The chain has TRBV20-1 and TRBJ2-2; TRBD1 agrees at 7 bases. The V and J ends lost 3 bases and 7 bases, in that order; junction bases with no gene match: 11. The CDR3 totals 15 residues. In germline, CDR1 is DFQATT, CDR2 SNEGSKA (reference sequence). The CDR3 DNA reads TGCAGTGCTAGTGCCCGGGACAGACCTGGCGGGGAGCTGTTTTTT. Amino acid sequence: CSASARDRPGGELFF.

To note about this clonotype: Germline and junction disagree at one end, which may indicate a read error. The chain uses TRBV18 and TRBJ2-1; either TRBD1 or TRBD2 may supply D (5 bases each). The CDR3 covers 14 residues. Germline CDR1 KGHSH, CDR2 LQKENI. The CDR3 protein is CASSTPAGSNEQFF. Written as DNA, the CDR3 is TGTGCCAGCTCAACACCAGCAGGGAGCAATGAGCAGTTCTTC.

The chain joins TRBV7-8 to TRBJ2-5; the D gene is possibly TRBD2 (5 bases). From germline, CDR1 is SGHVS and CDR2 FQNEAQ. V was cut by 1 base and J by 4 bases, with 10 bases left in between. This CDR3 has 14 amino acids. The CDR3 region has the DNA TGTGCCAGCAGCTTAGTGAGGGTTCGAGAGACCCAGTACTTC. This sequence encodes CASSLVRVRETQYF.

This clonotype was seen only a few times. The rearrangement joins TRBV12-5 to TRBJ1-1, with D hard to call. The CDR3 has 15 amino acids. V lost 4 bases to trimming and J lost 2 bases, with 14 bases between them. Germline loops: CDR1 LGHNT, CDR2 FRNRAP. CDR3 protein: CASGWNVGENTEAFF. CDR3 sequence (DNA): TGTGCTAGTGGTTGGAACGTCGGGGAAAACACTGAAGCTTTCTTT.

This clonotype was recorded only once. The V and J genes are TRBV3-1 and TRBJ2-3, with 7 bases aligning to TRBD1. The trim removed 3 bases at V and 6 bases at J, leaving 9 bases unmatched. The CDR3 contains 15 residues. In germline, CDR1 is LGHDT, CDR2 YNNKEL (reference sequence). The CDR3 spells CASSHDDRAYDTQYF. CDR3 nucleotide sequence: TGTGCCAGCAGCCACGACGACAGGGCATACGATACGCAGTATTTT.

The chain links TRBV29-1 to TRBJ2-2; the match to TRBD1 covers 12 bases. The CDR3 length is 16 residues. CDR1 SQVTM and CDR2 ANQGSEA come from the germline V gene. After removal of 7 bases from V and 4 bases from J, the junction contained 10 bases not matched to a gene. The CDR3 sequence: CSAEDGTGGCTGELFF. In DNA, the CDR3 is TGCAGCGCGGAAGATGGGACAGGGGGCTGCACCGGGGAGCTGTTTTTT.

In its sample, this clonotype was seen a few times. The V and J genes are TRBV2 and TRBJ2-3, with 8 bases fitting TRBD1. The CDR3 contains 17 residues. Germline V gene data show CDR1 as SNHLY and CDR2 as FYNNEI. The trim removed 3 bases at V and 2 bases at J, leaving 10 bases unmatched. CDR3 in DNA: TGTGCCAGCAGTGACGACATGACAGGGGCATTCACAGATACGCAGTATTTT. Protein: CASSDDMTGAFTDTQYF.

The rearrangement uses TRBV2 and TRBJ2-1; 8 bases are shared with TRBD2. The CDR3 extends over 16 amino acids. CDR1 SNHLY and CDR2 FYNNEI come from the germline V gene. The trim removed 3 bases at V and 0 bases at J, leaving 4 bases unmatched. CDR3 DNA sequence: TGTGCCAGCAGTGAGGACGGGGGGGCCTCCTACAATGAGCAGTTCTTC. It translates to CASSEDGGASYNEQFF.

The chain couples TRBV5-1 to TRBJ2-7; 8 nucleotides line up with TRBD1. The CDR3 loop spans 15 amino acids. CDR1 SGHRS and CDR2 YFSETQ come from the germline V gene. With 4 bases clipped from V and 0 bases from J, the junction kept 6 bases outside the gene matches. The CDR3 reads CASSPQDRASYEQYF. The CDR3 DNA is TGCGCCAGCAGCCCTCAGGACAGGGCCTCCTACGAGCAGTACTTC.

DNA for the CDR3: TGCAGTGCTAGAGATGCGACTAGCGGGGTTGACATTCAGTACTTC. This sequence encodes CSARDATSGVDIQYF. The V call is TRBV20-1, the J call TRBJ2-4, with TRBD2 matching 11 bases. CDR1 and CDR2 (germline): DFQATT, SNEGSKA (reference sequence). The CDR3 runs 15 residues. V shed 0 bases and J 8 bases; nucleotides not matched to a gene: 6.

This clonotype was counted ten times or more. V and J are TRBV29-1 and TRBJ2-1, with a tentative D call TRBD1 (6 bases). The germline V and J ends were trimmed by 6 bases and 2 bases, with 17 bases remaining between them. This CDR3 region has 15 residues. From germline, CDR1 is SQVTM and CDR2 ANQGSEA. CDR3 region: CSVEKQGTPYNEQFF. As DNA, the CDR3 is TGCAGCGTCGAGAAACAGGGTACCCCCTACAATGAGCAGTTCTTC.

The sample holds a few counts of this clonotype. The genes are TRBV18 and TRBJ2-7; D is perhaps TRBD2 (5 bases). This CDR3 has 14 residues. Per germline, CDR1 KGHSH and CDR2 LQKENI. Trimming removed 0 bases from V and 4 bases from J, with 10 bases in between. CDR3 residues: CASSPPVRGYEQYF. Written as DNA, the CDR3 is TGTGCCAGCTCACCACCGGTTAGAGGGTACGAGCAGTACTTC.

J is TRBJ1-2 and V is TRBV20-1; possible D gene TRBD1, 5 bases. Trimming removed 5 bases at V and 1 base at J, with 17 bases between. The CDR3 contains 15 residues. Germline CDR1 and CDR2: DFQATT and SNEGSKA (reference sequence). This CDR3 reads CSAPGVGNINYGYTF. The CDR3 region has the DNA TGCAGTGCTCCGGGGGTAGGGAACATTAACTATGGCTACACCTTC.

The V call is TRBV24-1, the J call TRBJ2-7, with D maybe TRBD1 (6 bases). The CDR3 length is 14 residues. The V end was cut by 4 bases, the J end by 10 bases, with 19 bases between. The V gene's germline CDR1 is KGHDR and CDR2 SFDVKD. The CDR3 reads CATSDRTVNQPQYF. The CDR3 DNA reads TGTGCCACCAGTGACCGGACAGTTAATCAGCCCCAGTACTTC.

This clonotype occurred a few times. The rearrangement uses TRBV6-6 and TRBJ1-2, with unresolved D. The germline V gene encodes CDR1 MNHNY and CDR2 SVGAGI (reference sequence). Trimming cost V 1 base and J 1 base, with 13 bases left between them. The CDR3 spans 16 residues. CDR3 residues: CASSYLGSSVNYGYTF. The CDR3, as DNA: TGTGCCAGCAGTTACTTGGGGTCCAGTGTTAACTATGGCTACACCTTC.

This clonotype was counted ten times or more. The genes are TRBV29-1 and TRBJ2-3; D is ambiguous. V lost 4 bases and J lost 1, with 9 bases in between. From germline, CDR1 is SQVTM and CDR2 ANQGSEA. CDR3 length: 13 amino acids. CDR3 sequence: CSVGSARTDTQYF. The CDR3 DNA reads TGCAGCGTTGGTTCAGCGCGCACAGATACGCAGTATTTT.

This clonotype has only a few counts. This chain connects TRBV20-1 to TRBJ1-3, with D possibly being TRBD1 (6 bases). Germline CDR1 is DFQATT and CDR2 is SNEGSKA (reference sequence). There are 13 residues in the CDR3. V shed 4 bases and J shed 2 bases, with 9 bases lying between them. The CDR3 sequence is CSANKGAGNTIYF. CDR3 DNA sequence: TGCAGTGCTAACAAGGGGGCTGGAAACACCATATATTTT.

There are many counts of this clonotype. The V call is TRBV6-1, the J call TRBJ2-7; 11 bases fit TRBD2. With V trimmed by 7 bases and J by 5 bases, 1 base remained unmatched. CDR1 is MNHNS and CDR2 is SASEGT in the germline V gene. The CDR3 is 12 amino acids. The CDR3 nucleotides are TGTGCCAGCACGGGACTAGCGGACGAGCAGTACTTC. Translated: CASTGLADEQYF.

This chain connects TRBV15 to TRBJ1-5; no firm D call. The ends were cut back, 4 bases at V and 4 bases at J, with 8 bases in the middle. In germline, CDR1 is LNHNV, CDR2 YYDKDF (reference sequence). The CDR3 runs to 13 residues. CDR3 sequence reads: CATSNTVNQPQHF. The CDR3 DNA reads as TGTGCCACCAGCAACACAGTGAATCAGCCCCAGCATTTT.

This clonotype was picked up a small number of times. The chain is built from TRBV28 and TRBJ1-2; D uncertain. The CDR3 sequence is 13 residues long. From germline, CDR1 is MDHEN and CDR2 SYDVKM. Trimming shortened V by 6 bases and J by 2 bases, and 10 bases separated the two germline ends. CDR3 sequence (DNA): TGTGCCAGCAGAAGGGATGGGAACTATGGCTACACCTTC. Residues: CASRRDGNYGYTF.

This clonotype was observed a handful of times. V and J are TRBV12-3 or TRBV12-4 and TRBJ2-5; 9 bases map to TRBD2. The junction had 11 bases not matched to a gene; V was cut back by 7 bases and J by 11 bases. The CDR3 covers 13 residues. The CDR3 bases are TGTGCCAGCATCACCGGGACTAGCAATGAGCAGTACTTC. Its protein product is CASITGTSNEQYF.

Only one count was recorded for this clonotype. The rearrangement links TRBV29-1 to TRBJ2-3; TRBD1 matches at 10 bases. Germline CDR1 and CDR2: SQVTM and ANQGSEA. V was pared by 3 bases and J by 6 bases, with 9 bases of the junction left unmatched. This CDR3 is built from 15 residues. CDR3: CSVETWDRGGDTQYF. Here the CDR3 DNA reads TGCAGCGTTGAGACCTGGGACAGGGGAGGGGATACGCAGTATTTT.

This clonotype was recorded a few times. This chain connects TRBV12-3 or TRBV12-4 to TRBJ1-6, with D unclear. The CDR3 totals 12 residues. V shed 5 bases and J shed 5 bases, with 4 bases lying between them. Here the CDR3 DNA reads TGTGCCAGCAGTACCAATAATTCACCCCTCCACTTT. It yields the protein CASSTNNSPLHF.

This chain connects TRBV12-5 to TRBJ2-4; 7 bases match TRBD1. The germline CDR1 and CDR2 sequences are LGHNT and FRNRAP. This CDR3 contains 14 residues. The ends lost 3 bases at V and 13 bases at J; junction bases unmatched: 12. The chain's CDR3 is CASGFRQGQEEQYF. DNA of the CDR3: TGTGCTAGTGGTTTTAGACAAGGACAGGAGGAGCAGTACTTC.

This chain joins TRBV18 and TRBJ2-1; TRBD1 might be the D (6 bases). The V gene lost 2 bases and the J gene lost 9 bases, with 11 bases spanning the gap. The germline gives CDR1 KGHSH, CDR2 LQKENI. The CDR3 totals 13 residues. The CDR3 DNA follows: TGTGCCAGCTCACCAACCGGGACACGTGAGCAGTTCTTC. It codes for CASSPTGTREQFF.

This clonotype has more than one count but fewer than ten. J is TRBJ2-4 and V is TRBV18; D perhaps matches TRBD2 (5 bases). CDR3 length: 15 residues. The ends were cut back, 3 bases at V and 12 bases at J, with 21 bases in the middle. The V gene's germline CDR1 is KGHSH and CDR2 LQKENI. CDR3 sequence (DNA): TGTGCCAGCTCACCCGGACTCTCCGATCTAGCCGATCAGTACTTC. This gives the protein CASSPGLSDLADQYF.

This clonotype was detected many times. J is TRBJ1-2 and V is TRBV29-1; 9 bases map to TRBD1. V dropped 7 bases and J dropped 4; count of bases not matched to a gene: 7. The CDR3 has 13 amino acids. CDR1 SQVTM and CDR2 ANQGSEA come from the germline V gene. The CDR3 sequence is CSATQGALYGYTF. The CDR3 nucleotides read TGCAGCGCAACACAGGGGGCCCTCTATGGCTACACCTTC.

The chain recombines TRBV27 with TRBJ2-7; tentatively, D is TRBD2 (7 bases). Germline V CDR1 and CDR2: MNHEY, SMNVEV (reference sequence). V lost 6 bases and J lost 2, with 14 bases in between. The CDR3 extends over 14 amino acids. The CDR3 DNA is TGTGCCAGCAGAGGAGGCGGGGGCCCCTACGAGCAGTACTTC. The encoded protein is CASRGGGGPYEQYF.

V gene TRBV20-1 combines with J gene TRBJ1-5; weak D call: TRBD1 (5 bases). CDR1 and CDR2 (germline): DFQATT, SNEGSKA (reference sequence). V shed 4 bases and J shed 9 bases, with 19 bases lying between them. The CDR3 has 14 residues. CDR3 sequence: CSATQPGGGRPQHF. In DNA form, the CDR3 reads TGCAGTGCTACCCAGCCCGGGGGTGGTCGGCCCCAGCATTTT.